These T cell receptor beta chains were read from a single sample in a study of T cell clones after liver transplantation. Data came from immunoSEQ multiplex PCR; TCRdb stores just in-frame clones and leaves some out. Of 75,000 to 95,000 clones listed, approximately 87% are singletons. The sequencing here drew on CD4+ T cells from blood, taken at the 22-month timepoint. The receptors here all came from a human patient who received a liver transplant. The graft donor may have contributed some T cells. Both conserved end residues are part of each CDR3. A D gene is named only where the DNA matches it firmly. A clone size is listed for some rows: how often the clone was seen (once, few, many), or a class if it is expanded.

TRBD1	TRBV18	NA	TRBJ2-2	CASSPRQGNTGELFF	TGTGCCAGCTCACCACGACAGGGGAACACCGGGGAGCTGTTTTTT
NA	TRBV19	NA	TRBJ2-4	CASSIDIRGNVAKNIQYF	TGTGCCAGTAGTATAGATATAAGGGGGAATGTAGCCAAAAACATTCAGTACTTC
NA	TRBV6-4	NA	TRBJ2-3	CASSDGRNTDTQYF	TGTGCCAGCAGTGACGGAAGAAACACAGATACGCAGTATTTT
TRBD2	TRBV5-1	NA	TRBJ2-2	CASSFATSGAYTGELFF	TGCGCCAGCAGCTTCGCGACTAGCGGGGCTTACACCGGGGAGCTGTTTTTT
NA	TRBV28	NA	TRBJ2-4	CASSLAQDKNIQYF	TGTGCCAGCAGTTTAGCACAGGACAAAAACATTCAGTACTTC
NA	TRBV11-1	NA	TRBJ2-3	CASSFGPENTDTQYF	TGTGCCAGCAGCTTCGGGCCAGAAAACACAGATACGCAGTATTTT
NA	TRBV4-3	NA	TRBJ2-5	CASSQVRGVETQYF	TGCGCCAGCAGCCAAGTCCGAGGGGTTGAGACCCAGTACTTC
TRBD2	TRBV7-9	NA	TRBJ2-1	CASSDRLAGYNEQFF	TGTGCCAGCAGCGACCGACTAGCGGGGTACAATGAGCAGTTCTTC
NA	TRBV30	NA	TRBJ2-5	CAWSVGETQYF	TGTGCCTGGAGTGTCGGTGAGACCCAGTACTTC
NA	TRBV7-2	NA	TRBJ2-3	CASSLGTTQYF	TGTGCCAGCAGCTTAGGGACTACGCAGTATTTT
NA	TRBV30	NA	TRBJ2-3	CAWRQGLAYTDTQYF	TGTGCCTGGAGGCAGGGGCTGGCCTACACAGATACGCAGTATTTT
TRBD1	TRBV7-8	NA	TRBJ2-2	CASSPQGAANTGELFF	TGTGCCAGCAGTCCACAGGGGGCCGCGAACACCGGGGAGCTGTTTTTT
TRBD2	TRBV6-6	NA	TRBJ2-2	CASSSRTSGTGELFF	TGTGCCAGCAGTTCCCGGACTAGCGGGACCGGGGAGCTGTTTTTT
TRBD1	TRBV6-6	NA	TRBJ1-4	CASSYLRQGMDEKLFF	TGTGCCAGCAGTTACTTAAGACAGGGGATGGATGAAAAACTGTTTTTT
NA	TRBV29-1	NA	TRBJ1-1	CSVAGTTEAFF	TGCAGCGTTGCAGGGACCACTGAAGCTTTCTTT
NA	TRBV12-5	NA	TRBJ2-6	CASGLLQGSGANVLTF	TGTGCTAGTGGTTTGCTGCAGGGTTCTGGGGCCAACGTCCTGACTTTC
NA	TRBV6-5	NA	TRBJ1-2	CASSSQGSNYGYTF	TGTGCCAGCAGTTCACAGGGATCCAACTATGGCTACACCTTC
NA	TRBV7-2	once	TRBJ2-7	CASSLSPEGEQYF	TGTGCCAGCAGCTTATCCCCGGAGGGAGAGCAGTACTTC
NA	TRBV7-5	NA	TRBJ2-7	CARSLVPRAVSSYEQYF	TGTGCCAGAAGCTTAGTCCCGAGAGCGGTCAGCTCCTACGAGCAGTACTTC
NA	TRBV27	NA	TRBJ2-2	CASSGRHTGELFF	TGTGCCAGCAGTGGACGGCACACCGGGGAGCTGTTTTTT
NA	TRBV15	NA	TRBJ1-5	CATSLERYSNQPQHF	TGTGCCACCAGCTTGGAGAGATATAGCAATCAGCCCCAGCATTTT